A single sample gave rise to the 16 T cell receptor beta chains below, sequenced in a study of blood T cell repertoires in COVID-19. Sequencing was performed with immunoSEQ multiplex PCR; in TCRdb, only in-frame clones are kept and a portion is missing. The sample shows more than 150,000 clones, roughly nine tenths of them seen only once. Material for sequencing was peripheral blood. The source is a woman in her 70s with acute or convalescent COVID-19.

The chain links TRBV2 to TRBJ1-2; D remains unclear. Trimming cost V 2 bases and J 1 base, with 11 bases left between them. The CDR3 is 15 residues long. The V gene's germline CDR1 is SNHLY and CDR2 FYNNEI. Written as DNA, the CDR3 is TGTGCCAGCAGTGAACAGTTAACGTATAACTATGGCTACACCTTC. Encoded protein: CASSEQLTYNYGYTF. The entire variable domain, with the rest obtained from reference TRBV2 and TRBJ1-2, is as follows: EPEVTQTPSHQVTQMGQEVILRCVPISNHLYFYWYRQILGQKVEFLVSFYNNEISEKSEIFDDQFSVERPDGSNFTLKIRSTKLEDSAMYFCASSEQLTYNYGYTFGSGTRLTVV.

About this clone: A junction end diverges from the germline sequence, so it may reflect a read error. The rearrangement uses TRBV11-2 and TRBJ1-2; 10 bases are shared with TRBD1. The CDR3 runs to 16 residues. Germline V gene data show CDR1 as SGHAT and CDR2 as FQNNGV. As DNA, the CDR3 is TGTGCCAGCAGCCTAGAACGGGGACAGGGGAGGGAGGGCTACACCTTC. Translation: CASSLERGQGREGYTF.

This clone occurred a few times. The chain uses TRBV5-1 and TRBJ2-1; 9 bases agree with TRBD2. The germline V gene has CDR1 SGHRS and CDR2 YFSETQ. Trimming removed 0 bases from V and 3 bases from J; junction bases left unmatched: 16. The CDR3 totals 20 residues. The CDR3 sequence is CASSLGAGTSWLGYYNEQFF. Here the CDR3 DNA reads TGCGCCAGCAGCTTGGGGGCCGGGACTAGCTGGCTGGGTTACTACAATGAGCAGTTCTTC.

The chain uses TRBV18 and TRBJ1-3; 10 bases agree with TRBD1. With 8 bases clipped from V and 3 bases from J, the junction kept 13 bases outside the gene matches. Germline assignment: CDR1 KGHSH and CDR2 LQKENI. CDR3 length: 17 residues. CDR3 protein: CASQPGTGVDHGNTIYF. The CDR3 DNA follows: TGTGCCAGCCAACCGGGGACAGGGGTGGATCATGGAAACACCATATATTTT.

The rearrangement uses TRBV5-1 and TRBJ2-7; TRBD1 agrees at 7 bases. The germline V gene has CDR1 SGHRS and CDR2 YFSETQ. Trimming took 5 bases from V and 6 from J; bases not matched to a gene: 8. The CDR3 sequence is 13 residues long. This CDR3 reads CASRPIGGGEQYF. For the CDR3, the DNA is TGCGCCAGCAGGCCTATAGGGGGCGGCGAGCAGTACTTC.

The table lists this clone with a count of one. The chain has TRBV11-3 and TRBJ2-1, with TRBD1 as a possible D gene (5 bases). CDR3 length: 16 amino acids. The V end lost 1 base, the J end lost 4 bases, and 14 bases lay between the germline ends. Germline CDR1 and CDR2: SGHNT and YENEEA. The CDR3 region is CASSLGVGAGYNEQFF. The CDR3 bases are TGTGCCAGCAGCTTAGGAGTAGGGGCCGGGTACAATGAGCAGTTCTTC. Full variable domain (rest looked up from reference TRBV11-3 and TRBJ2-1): EAGVVQSPRYKIIEKKQPVAFWCNPISGHNTLYWYLQNLGQGPELLIRYENEEAVDDSQLPKDRFSAERLKGVDSTLKIQPAELGDSAVYLCASSLGVGAGYNEQFFGPGTRLTVL.

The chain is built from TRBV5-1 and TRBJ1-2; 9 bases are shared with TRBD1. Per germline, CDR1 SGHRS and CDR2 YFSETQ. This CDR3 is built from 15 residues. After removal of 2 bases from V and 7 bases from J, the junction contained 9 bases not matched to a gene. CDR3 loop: CASSLRTGARSGYTF. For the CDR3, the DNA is TGCGCCAGCAGCTTAAGGACAGGGGCGCGAAGTGGCTACACCTTC.

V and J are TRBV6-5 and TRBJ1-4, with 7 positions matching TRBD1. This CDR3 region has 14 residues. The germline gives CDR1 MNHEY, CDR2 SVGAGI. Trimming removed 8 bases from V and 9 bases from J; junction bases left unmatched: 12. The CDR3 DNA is TGTGCCAGCGGATCGACAGGGAAGCATCAAAAACTGTTTTTT. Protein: CASGSTGKHQKLFF.

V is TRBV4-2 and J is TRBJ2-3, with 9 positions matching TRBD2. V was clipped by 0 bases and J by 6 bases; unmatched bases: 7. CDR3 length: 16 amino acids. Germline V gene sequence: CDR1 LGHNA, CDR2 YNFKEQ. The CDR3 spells CASSQEGSGGVDTQYF. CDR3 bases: TGTGCCAGCAGCCAAGAGGGTAGCGGGGGTGTCGATACGCAGTATTTT.

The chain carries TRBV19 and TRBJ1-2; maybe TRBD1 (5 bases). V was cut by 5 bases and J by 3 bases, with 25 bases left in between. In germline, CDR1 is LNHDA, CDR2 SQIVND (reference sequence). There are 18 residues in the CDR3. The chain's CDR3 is CASSPTQGRSPLDYGYTF. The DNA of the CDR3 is TGTGCCAGTAGTCCCACGCAGGGTCGCTCTCCGTTGGACTATGGCTACACCTTC.

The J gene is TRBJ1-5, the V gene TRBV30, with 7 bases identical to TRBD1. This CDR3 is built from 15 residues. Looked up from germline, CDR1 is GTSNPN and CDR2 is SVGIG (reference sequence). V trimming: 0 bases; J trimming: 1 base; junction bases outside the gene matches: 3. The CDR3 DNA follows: TGTGCCTGGAGTGTGTGGGACAGAAGCAATCAGCCCCAGCATTTT. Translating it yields CAWSVWDRSNQPQHF.

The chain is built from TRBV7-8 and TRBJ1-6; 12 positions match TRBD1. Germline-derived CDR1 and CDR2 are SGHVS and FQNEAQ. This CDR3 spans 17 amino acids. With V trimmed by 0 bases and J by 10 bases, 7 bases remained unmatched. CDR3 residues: CASSLAGTGGFGSPLHF. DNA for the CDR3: TGTGCCAGCAGCTTAGCGGGGACAGGGGGCTTTGGATCACCCCTCCACTTT.

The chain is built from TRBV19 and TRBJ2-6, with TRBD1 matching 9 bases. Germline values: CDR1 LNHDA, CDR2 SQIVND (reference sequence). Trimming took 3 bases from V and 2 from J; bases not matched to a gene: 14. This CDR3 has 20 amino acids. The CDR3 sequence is CASSIRGTGSSEAGANVLTF. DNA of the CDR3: TGTGCCAGTAGTATTAGGGGGACAGGGAGCTCTGAGGCTGGGGCCAACGTCCTGACTTTC.

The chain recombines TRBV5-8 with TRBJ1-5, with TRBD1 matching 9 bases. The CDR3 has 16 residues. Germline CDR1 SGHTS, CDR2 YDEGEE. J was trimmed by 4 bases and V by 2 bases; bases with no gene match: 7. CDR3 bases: TGTGCCAGCAGCTTTTCCGGGACAGGGAGAAATCAGCCCCAGCATTTT. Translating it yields CASSFSGTGRNQPQHF.

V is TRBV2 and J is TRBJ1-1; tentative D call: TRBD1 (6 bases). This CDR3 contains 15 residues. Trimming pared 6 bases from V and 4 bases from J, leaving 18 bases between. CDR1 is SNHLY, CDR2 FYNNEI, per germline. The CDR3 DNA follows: TGTGCCAGCAGGCAGCCTTTGACAGGTCCCACTGAAGCTTTCTTT. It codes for CASRQPLTGPTEAFF.

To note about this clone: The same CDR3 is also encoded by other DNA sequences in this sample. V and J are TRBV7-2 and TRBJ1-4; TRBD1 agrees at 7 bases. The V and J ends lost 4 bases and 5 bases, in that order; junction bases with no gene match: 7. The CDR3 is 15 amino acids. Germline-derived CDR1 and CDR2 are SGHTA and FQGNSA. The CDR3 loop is CASSSYRGQNEKLFF. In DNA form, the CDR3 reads TGTGCCAGCAGCTCGTACAGGGGTCAAAATGAAAAACTGTTTTTT.